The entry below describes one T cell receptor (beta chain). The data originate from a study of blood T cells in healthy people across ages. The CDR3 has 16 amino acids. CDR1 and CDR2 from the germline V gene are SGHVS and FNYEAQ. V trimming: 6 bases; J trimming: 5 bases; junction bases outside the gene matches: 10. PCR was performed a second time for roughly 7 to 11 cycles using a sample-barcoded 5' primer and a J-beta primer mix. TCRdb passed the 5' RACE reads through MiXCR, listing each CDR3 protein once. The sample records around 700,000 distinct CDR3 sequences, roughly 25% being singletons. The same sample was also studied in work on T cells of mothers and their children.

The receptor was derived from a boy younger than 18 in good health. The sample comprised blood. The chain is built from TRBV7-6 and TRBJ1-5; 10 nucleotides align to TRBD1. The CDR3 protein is CASSLRAGTGDQPQHF. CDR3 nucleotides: TGTGCCAGCAGTCTAAGGGCTGGGACAGGGGATCAGCCCCAGCATTTT.